The 17 T cell receptor beta chains reported below all come from one sample, sequenced in a study of CD8 T cells in ankylosing spondylitis. Each CDR3 protein gets one entry after TCRdb re-called the 5' RACE reads with MiXCR. Counted here are tens of thousands of distinct CDR3 sequences, around 25% occurring once; the ten biggest clones make up around 60%. The specimen was blood, either unsorted or a sorted T cell fraction (not recorded which). The receptors shown here come from a male donor with ankylosing spondylitis or in good health (not recorded which).

J is TRBJ2-3 and V is TRBV12-3 or TRBV12-4; D unresolved. This CDR3 spans 13 amino acids. V was pared by 10 bases and J by 1 base, with 12 bases between. The CDR3, as DNA: TGTGCCACCGCGCCGGATGGCACAGATACGCAGTATTTT. This gives the protein CATAPDGTDTQYF.

The chain uses TRBV10-3 and TRBJ2-3; no reliable D call. Trimming stripped 3 bases from V and 1 base from J, with 14 bases between. This CDR3 spans 16 amino acids. Germline V CDR1 and CDR2: ENHRY, SYGVKD. This chain's CDR3 is CAISERTIDRTDTQYF. DNA for the CDR3: TGTGCCATCAGTGAAAGGACGATAGACCGCACAGATACGCAGTATTTT.

V usage is TRBV18 and J usage is TRBJ1-6; D is ambiguous. V dropped 0 bases and J dropped 3 bases, with 9 bases sitting between them. Germline loops: CDR1 KGHSH, CDR2 LQKENI. This CDR3 has 16 residues. The CDR3 reads CASSPPSSNYNSPLHF. CDR3 sequence (DNA): TGTGCCAGCTCACCACCGTCCAGCAACTATAATTCACCCCTCCACTTT.

The chain combines TRBV7-9 with TRBJ1-4; a possible D gene is TRBD1 (6 bases). The V gene lost 5 bases and the J gene lost 7 bases, with 14 bases spanning the gap. The CDR3 has 14 amino acids. Germline V gives CDR1 SEHNR, CDR2 FQNEAQ (reference sequence). CDR3 sequence: CASSRDRQGEKLFF. The CDR3 DNA reads TGTGCCAGCAGCAGAGACAGGCAGGGTGAAAAACTGTTTTTT.

The table lists this clonotype with a few counts. This chain uses TRBV5-1 with TRBJ1-1, with 7 bases aligning to TRBD1. The CDR3 runs 15 residues. Trimming cost V 4 bases and J 4 bases; bases outside gene matches: 10. Germline V gene lookup returns CDR1 SGHRS and CDR2 YFSETQ. The CDR3 DNA follows: TGCGCCAGCAGCCCCCAGGGGGTTCCGGCCACTGAAGCTTTCTTT. It yields the protein CASSPQGVPATEAFF.

This clonotype was detected only a few times. This rearrangement joins TRBV5-1 to TRBJ1-2; TRBD1 agrees at 7 bases. The J segment lost 8 bases and the V segment lost 3 bases, leaving 7 bases of the junction unmatched. Germline V gene sequence: CDR1 SGHRS, CDR2 YFSETQ. This CDR3 region has 13 residues. CDR3 sequence reads: CASSYRDSRGYTF. The CDR3 nucleotides read TGCGCCAGCAGCTACCGGGACAGTAGGGGCTACACCTTC.

This clonotype appeared many times. J is TRBJ1-4 and V is TRBV4-1; maybe TRBD1 (5 bases). Germline values: CDR1 MGHRA, CDR2 YSYEKL. V lost 0 bases and J 8 bases, leaving 16 bases between the germline ends. The CDR3 is 16 residues long. Written as DNA, the CDR3 is TGCGCCAGCAGCCAAGAAAGGCGGACAACAGGAGAAAAACTGTTTTTT. This codes for CASSQERRTTGEKLFF.

This clonotype appeared a few times. As DNA, the CDR3 is TGCAGTGCTACTGCTGTGGAGCGGGAGACCCAGTACTTC. Encoded protein: CSATAVERETQYF. This chain uses TRBV20-1 with TRBJ2-5, with D perhaps matching TRBD2 (5 bases). CDR1 is DFQATT, CDR2 SNEGSKA, per germline (reference sequence). The CDR3 runs 13 residues. Trimming took off 4 bases at V and 5 bases at J, with 14 bases between the two ends.

The CDR3 coding sequence is TGTGCCAGCAGCTTAATGGGGGGAAACATTCAGTACTTC. Protein sequence: CASSLMGGNIQYF. V usage is TRBV7-2 and J usage is TRBJ2-4, with a weak D call TRBD2 (6 bases). V lost 2 bases and J lost 6, with 8 bases in between. Germline CDR1 SGHTA, CDR2 FQGNSA. The CDR3 is made up of 13 amino acids.

V is TRBV25-1 and J is TRBJ1-6; no clear D gene. The CDR3 is 14 residues long. Germline assignment: CDR1 MGHDK and CDR2 SYGVNS. V lost 2 bases and J lost 5, with 7 bases in between. The CDR3 region has the DNA TGTGCCAGCAGTGAAGGGGTTAATAATTCACCCCTCCACTTT. It is translated as CASSEGVNNSPLHF.

This clonotype was detected a few times. The chain is built from TRBV25-1 and TRBJ1-5; the D gene is possibly TRBD1 (6 bases). V lost 2 bases to trimming and J lost 0 bases, with 11 bases between them. This CDR3 region has 16 residues. Per the germline V gene, CDR1 is MGHDK and CDR2 is SYGVNS. CDR3 DNA sequence: TGTGCCAGCAGTGAAAACAGGGCGTATAGCAATCAGCCCCAGCATTTT. Translation: CASSENRAYSNQPQHF.

Here the CDR3 DNA reads TGTGCCAGCAGCTCCCGGGACGTTCCTCCTGATGAGCAGTTCTTC. Translating it yields CASSSRDVPPDEQFF. V gene TRBV9 combines with J gene TRBJ2-1; D is perhaps TRBD1 or TRBD2 (5 bases each). The CDR3 loop spans 15 amino acids. CDR1 and CDR2 from the germline V gene are SGDLS and YYNGEE. The V end lost 4 bases, the J end lost 8 bases, and 19 bases lay between the germline ends.

The chain employs TRBV5-1 and TRBJ2-3; D gene unclear. Germline V gives CDR1 SGHRS, CDR2 YFSETQ. The CDR3 runs 14 residues. With 0 bases removed from V and 2 bases from J, the gap between germline ends came to 7 bases. The CDR3 DNA reads TGCGCCAGCAGCTTGGTGGCTAACACAGATACGCAGTATTTT. It encodes CASSLVANTDTQYF.

The rearrangement joins TRBV6-5 to TRBJ2-1; D unresolved. V was clipped by 4 bases and J by 9 bases, with 16 bases between them. Per the germline V gene, CDR1 is MNHEY and CDR2 is SVGAGI. The CDR3 extends over 14 amino acids. Here the CDR3 reads CASSSPDALGEQFF. DNA for the CDR3: TGTGCCAGCAGTTCCCCCGACGCCCTCGGTGAGCAGTTCTTC.

The table lists this clonotype with many counts. The CDR3 here is CASTIAYEQYF. The CDR3 nucleotides are TGTGCCAGCACCATCGCCTACGAGCAGTACTTC. J is TRBJ2-7 and V is TRBV7-2; no clear D gene. Germline lookup yields CDR1 SGHTA and CDR2 FQGNSA. This CDR3 contains 11 residues. The V end was cut by 7 bases, the J end by 2 bases, with 6 bases between.

The V call is TRBV28, the J call TRBJ2-5; 7 nucleotides line up with TRBD1. J was trimmed by 5 bases and V by 6 bases; bases with no gene match: 9. From germline, CDR1 is MDHEN and CDR2 SYDVKM. The CDR3 runs to 14 residues. The CDR3: CASRQQGRGETQYF. The CDR3 DNA reads as TGTGCCAGCAGGCAACAGGGGCGTGGGGAGACCCAGTACTTC.

The rearrangement joins TRBV5-1 to TRBJ1-1; 9 positions agree with TRBD1. V dropped 0 bases and J dropped 3; count of bases not matched to a gene: 0. CDR3 length equals 14 residues. Germline lookup yields CDR1 SGHRS and CDR2 YFSETQ. The DNA for the CDR3 is TGCGCCAGCAGCTTGGGGACAGGGGACACTGAAGCTTTCTTT. This gives the protein CASSLGTGDTEAFF.